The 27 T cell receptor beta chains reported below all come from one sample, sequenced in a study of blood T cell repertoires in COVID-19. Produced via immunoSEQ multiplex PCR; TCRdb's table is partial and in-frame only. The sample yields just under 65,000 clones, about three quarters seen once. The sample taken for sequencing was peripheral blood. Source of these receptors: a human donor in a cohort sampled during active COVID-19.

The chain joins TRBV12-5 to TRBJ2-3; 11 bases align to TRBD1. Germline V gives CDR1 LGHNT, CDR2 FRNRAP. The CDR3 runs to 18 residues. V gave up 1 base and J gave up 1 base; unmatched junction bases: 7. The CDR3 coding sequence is TGTGCTAGTGGTTTGGACTACCGGACAGGGGGCCGCACAGATACGCAGTATTTT. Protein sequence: CASGLDYRTGGRTDTQYF.

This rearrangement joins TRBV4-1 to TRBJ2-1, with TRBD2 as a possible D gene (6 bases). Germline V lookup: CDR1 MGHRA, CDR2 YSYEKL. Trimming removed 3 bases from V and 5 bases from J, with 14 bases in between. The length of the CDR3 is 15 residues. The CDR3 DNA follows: TGCGCCAGCAGCCAGGCGGGACTCGACAACAATGAGCAGTTCTTC. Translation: CASSQAGLDNNEQFF.

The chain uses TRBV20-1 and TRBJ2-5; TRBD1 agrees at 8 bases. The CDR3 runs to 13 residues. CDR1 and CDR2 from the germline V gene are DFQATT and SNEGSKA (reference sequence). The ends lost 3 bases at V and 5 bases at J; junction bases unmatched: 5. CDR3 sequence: CSASRTGKETQYF. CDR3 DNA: TGCAGTGCTAGTCGGACAGGGAAGGAGACCCAGTACTTC.

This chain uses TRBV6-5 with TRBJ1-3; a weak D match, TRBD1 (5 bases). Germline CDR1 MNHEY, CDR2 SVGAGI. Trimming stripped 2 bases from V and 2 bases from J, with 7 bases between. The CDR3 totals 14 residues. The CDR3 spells CASSYQGTGNTIYF. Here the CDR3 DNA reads TGTGCCAGCAGTTACCAGGGAACTGGAAACACCATATATTTT.

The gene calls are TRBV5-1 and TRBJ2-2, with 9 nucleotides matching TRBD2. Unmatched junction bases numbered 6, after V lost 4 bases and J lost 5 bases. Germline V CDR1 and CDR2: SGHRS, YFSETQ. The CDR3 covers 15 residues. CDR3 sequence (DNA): TGCGCCAGCAGCCCCCTGGCGGGGGGGACCGGGGAGCTGTTTTTT. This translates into CASSPLAGGTGELFF.

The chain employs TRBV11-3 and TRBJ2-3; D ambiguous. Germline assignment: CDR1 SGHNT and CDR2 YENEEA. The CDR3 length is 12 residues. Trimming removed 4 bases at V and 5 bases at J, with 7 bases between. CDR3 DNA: TGTGCCAGCAGCTATACCGGAGATACGCAGTATTTT. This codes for CASSYTGDTQYF.

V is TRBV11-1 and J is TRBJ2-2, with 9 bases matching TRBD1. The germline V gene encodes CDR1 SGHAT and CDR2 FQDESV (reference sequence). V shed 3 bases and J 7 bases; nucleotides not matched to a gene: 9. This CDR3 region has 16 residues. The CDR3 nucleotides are TGTGCCAGCAGCTTGCCGGGACAGGGTGTGGGCGGGGAGCTGTTTTTT. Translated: CASSLPGQGVGGELFF.

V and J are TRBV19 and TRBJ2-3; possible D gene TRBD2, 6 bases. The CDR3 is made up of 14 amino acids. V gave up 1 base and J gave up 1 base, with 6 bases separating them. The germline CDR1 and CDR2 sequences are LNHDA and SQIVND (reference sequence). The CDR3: CASSIAGGTDTQYF. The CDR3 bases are TGTGCCAGTAGTATAGCGGGGGGCACAGATACGCAGTATTTT.

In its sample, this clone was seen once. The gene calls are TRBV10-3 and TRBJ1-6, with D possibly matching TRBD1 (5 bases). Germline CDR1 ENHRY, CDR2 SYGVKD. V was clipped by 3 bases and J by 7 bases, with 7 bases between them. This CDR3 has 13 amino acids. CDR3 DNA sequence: TGTGCCATCAGTGAAACAGGCAATTCACCCCTCCACTTT. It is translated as CAISETGNSPLHF.

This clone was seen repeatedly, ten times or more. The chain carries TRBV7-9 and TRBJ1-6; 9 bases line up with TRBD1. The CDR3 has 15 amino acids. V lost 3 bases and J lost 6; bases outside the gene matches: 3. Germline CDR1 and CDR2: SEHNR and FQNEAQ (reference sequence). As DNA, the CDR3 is TGTGCCAGCAGCTTGGGACAGGGAGGTAATTCACCCCTCCACTTT. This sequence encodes CASSLGQGGNSPLHF.

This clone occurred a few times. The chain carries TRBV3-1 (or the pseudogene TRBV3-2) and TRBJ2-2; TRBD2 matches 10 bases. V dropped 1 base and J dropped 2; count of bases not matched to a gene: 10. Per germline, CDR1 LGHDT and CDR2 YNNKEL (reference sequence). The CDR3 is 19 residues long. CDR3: CASSQAIGSGGSNTGELFF. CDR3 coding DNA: TGTGCCAGCAGCCAAGCTATTGGTAGCGGGGGGTCAAACACCGGGGAGCTGTTTTTT.

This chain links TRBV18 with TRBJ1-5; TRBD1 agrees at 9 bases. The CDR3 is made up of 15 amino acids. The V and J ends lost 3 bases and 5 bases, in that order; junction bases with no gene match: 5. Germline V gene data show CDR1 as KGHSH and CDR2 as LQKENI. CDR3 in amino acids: CASSPQGQGHQPQHF. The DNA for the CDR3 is TGTGCCAGCTCACCGCAGGGACAGGGCCATCAGCCCCAGCATTTT.

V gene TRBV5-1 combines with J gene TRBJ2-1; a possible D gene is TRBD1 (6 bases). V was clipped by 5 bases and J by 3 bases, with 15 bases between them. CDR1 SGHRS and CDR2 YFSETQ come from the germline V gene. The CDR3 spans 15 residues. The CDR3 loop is CASSSLGTNYNEQFF. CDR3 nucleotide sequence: TGCGCCAGCAGTTCTCTAGGGACAAACTACAATGAGCAGTTCTTC.

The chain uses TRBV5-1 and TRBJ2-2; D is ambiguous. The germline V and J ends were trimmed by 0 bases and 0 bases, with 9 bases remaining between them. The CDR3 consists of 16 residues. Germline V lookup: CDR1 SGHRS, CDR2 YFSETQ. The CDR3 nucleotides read TGCGCCAGCAGCTTGGGTGGCCGGGCGAACACCGGGGAGCTGTTTTTT. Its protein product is CASSLGGRANTGELFF.

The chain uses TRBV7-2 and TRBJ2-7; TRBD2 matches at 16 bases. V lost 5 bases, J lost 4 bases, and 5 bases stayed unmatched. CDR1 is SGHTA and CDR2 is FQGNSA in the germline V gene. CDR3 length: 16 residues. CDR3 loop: CASSPTGLAGGYEQYF. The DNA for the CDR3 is TGTGCCAGCAGCCCGACGGGACTAGCGGGGGGGTACGAGCAGTACTTC. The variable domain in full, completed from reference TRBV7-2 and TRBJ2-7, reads GAGVSQSPSNKVTEKGKDVELRCDPISGHTALYWYRQSLGQGLEFLIYFQGNSAPDKSGLPSDRFSAERTGGSVSTLTIQRTQQEDSAVYLCASSPTGLAGGYEQYFGPGTRLTVT.

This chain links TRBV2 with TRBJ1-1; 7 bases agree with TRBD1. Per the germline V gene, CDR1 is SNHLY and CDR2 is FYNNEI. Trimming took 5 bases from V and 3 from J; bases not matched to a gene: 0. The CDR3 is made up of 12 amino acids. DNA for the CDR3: TGTGCCAGCAGTACAGGGGACACTGAAGCTTTCTTT. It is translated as CASSTGDTEAFF.

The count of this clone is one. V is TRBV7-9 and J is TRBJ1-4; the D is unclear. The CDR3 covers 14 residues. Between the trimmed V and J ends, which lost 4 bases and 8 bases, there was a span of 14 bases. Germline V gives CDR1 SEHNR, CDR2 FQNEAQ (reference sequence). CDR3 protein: CASSSLVLGEKLFF. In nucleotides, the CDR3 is TGTGCCAGCAGCTCCCTCGTGCTAGGAGAAAAACTGTTTTTT.

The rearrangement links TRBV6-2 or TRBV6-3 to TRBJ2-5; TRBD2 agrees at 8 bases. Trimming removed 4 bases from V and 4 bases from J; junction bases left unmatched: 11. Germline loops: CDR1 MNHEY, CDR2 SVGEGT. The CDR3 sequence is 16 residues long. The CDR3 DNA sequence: TGTGCCAGCAGTTCCGGGGGGGCTTCGAGTCGAGAGACCCAGTACTTC. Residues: CASSSGGASSRETQYF.

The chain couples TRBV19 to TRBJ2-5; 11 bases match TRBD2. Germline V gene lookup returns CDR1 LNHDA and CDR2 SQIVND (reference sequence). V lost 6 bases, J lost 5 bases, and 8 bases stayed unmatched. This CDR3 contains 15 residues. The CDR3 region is CASSSGTSGGETQYF. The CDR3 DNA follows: TGTGCCAGTAGCTCAGGGACTAGCGGTGGGGAGACCCAGTACTTC.

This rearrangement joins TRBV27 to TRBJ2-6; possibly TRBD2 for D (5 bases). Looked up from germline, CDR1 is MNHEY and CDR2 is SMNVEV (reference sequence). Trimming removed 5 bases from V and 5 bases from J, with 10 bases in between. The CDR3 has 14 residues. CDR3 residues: CASSEGGRANVLTF. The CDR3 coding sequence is TGTGCCAGCAGTGAGGGTGGTCGGGCCAACGTCCTGACTTTC.

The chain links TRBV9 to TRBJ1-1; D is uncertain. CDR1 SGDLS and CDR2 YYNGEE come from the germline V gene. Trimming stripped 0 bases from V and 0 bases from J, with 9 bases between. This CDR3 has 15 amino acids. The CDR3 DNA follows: TGTGCCAGCAGCGTAGGAGCAGGCTTGAACACTGAAGCTTTCTTT. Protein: CASSVGAGLNTEAFF.

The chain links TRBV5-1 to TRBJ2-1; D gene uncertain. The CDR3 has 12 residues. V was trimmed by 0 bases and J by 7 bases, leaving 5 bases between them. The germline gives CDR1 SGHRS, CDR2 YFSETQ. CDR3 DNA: TGCGCCAGCAGCTTGGCGGGTAATGAGCAGTTCTTC. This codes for CASSLAGNEQFF.

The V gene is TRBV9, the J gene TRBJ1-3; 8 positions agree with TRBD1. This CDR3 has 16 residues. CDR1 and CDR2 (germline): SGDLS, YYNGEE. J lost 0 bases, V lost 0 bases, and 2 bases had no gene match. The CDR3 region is CASSVAGGVSGNTIYF. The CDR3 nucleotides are TGTGCCAGCAGCGTAGCAGGGGGCGTCTCTGGAAACACCATATATTTT.

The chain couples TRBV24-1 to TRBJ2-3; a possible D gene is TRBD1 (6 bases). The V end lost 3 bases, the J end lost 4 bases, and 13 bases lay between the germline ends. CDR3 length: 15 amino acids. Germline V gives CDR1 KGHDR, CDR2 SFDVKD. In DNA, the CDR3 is TGTGCCACCAGTGATCGAACAGGGCTCCCAGATACGCAGTATTTT. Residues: CATSDRTGLPDTQYF.

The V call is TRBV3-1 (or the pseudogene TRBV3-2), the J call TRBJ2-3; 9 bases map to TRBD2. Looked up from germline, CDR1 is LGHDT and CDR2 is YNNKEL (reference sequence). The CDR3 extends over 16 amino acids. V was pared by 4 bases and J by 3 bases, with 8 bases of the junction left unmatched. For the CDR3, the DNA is TGTGCCAGCAGCCTTGGAGGACTAGCGACGACAGATACGCAGTATTTT. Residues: CASSLGGLATTDTQYF.

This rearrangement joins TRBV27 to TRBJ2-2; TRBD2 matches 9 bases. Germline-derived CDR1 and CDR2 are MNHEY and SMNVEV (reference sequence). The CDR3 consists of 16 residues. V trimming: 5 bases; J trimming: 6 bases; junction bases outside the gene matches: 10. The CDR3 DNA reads TGTGCCAGCAGTCCCTCCGGGAGCGGGGGGCCCGGGGAGCTGTTTTTT. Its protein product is CASSPSGSGGPGELFF.

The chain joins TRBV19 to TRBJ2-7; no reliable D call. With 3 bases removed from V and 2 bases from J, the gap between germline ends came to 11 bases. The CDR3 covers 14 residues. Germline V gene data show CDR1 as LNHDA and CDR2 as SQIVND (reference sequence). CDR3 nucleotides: TGTGCCAGTAGTATGGGTGACTCGGCCTACGAGCAGTACTTC. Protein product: CASSMGDSAYEQYF.